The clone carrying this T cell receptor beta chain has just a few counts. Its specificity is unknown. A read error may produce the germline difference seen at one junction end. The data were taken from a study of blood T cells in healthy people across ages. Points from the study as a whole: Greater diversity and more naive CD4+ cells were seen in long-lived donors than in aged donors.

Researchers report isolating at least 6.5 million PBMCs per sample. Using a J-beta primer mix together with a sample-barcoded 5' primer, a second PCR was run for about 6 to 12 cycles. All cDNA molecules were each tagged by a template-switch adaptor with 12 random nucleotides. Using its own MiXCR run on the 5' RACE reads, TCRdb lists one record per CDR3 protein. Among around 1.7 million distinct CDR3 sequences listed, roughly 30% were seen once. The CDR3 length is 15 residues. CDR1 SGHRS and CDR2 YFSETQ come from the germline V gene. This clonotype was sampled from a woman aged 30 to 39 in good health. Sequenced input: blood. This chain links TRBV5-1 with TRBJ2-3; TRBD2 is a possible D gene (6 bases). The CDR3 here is CASRLEGLALDTQYF. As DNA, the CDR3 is TGCGCCAGCAGATTGGAGGGTCTAGCCCTCGATACGCAGTATTTT. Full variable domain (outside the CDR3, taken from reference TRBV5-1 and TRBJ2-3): KAGVTQTPRYLIKTRGQQVTLSCSPISGHRSVSWYQQTPGQGLQFLFEYFSETQRNKGNFPGRFSGRQFSNSRSEMNVSTLELGDSALYLCASRLEGLALDTQYFGPGTRLTVL.